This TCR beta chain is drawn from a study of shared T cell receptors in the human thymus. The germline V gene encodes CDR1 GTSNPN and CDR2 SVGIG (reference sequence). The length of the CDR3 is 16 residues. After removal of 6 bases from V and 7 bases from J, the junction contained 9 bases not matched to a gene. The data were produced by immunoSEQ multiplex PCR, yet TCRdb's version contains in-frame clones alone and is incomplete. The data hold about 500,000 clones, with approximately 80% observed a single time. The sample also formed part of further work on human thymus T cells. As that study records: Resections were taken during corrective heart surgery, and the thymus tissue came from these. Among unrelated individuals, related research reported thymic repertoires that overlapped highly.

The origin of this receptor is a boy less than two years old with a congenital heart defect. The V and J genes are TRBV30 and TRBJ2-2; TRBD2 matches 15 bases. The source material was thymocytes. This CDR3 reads CACNTGTSGRNGELFF. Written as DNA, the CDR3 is TGTGCCTGTAATACCGGGACTAGCGGGAGGAACGGGGAGCTGTTTTTT. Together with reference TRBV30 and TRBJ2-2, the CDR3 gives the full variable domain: SQTIHQWPATLVQPVGSPLSLECTVEGTSNPNLYWYRQAAGRGLQLLFYSVGIGQISSEVPQNLSASRPQDRQFILSSKKLLLSDSGFYLCACNTGTSGRNGELFFGEGSRLTVL.